This T cell receptor (beta chain) was profiled in a study of T-cell memory formation after mild COVID-19. Study-wide results and limits: Contracting clones, day 15 to 85, had balanced CD4/CD8, and later expanders favored CD4+. SARS-CoV-2 specificity of second-wave clones peaking day 37 was unconfirmed.

Notes on this clonotype: Its cognate antigen is unknown.

After 5'RACE with constant-segment primers, TCR alpha and TCR beta cDNA libraries carrying sample barcodes and UMIs were obtained. In TCRdb, the 5' RACE reads were re-called with MiXCR into one record per CDR3 protein. The repertoire holds around 450,000 distinct CDR3 sequences, 20% seen once, with roughly 8.4% in the top ten. CDR3 length: 14 amino acids. Germline-derived CDR1 and CDR2 are LNHDA and SQIVND (reference sequence). The V and J ends lost 3 bases and 1 base respectively, with 9 bases between them. Material for sequencing was PBMCs or a T cell subset sorted from them (not recorded which). The chain joins TRBV19 to TRBJ1-1; D call uncertain. The receptor was isolated from an adult woman who had mild COVID-19 (a few samples of this study predate the infection). Cell type and time point are not known. CDR3: CASSILGENTEAFF. The CDR3 DNA is TGTGCCAGTAGTATTTTGGGAGAGAACACTGAAGCTTTCTTT.